This T cell receptor beta chain was sequenced in a study of cytomegalovirus exposure and HLA in healthy donors. The CDR3 is made up of 15 amino acids. CDR1 is MNHEY and CDR2 is SMNVEV in the germline V gene (reference sequence). V gave up 5 bases and J gave up 4 bases, with 16 bases separating them. PCR used 60 Vbeta primers and 13 Jbeta primers. This table comes from immunoSEQ multiplex PCR, and its TCRdb copy is limited to in-frame clones, with some not included. The repertoire holds 90,000 to 120,000 clones, with 70% to 85% as singletons. The TCR sequence derives from a woman aged 40 to 50 in good health and CMV-seronegative. The sample comprised PBMCs. The V gene is TRBV27, the J gene TRBJ2-3; D is undetermined. The DNA of the CDR3 is TGTGCCAGCAGTCCCTTGGCCGAAATGTCAGATACGCAGTATTTT. Its translation is CASSPLAEMSDTQYF.